This record looks at one T cell receptor beta chain sequence and its context. Its specificity is unknown. In TCRdb, the 5' RACE reads were re-called with MiXCR into one record per CDR3 protein. The sample contains some 200,000 distinct CDR3 sequences, under 30% of which appear only once. This sample was included in a study of CD8 T cells in ankylosing spondylitis. Whole-study results and caveats: Made up of about eight highly homologous variants, a TCR beta motif appeared characteristic of ankylosing spondylitis blood. Both synovial fluid and blood in reactive arthritis had previously been reported to carry some motif variants. Clones that were linked to disease were CD8+ and were relatively rare in peripheral blood. Significant enrichment of disease-linked clones was reported in matched ankylosing spondylitis synovial fluid.

The CDR3 has 13 residues. Germline V gene lookup returns CDR1 SQVTM and CDR2 ANQGSEA. V lost 7 bases to trimming and J lost 3 bases; unmatched junction nucleotides: 5. Sequencing was carried out using blood, either unsorted or a sorted T cell fraction (not recorded which). This chain links TRBV29-1 with TRBJ2-5, with 10 nucleotides matching TRBD2. This TCR was recovered from a male donor with ankylosing spondylitis or in good health (not recorded which). Written as DNA, the CDR3 is TGCAGCGCCCTAACTAGCGGGAAAGAGACCCAGTACTTC. Protein product: CSALTSGKETQYF.